The 3 T cell receptor beta chains listed next were all sequenced from one sample in a study of shared clonotypes between healthy human individuals. Naive-designated CD8 cells lacked CD45RO, were positively enriched for CCR7, and omitted terminally differentiated effector memory CD45RA+ cells. Only in-frame clones appear in the TCRdb table, and some are missing; sequencing was by immunoSEQ multiplex PCR. The repertoire holds fewer than 1 million clones, with 95% to 97% as singletons. The material sequenced was naive CD8+ T cells sorted from blood. All receptors derive from a man aged 25 to 40 in good health.

The CDR3 bases are TGTGCCAGCAGTGACGTGGAGAACGGTAGGGACTACGAGCAGTACTTC. It encodes CASSDVENGRDYEQYF. The rearrangement links TRBV2 to TRBJ2-7, with unresolved D. With 3 bases removed from V and 3 bases from J, the gap between germline ends came to 18 bases. Germline CDR1 reads SNHLY; CDR2 reads FYNNEI. CDR3 size: 16 residues.

Worth noting for this clone: Sequence at one end of the junction differs from germline and may be a read error. The genes are TRBV7-7 and TRBJ2-5, with D possibly matching TRBD1 (5 bases). This CDR3 is built from 12 residues. In germline, CDR1 is SSHAT, CDR2 FNYEAQ (reference sequence). The CDR3, as DNA: TGTGCTAGCAGCTTAGGGGAAGGGACCCAGTACTTC. Translating it yields CASSLGEGTQYF. The full variable domain, completed using reference TRBV7-7 and TRBJ2-5, is GAGVSQSPRYKVTKRGQDVTLRCDPISSHATLYWYQQALGQGPEFLTYFNYEAQPDKSGLPSDRFSAERPEGSISTLTIQRTEQRDSAMYRCASSLGEGTQYFGPGTRLLVL.

This clone is a singleton in its sample. This rearrangement joins TRBV5-4 to TRBJ2-1, with D possibly matching TRBD2 (6 bases). Trimming cost V 1 base and J 0 bases, with 8 bases left between them. The CDR3 covers 15 residues. CDR1 is SGHNT, CDR2 YYREEE, per germline (reference sequence). The CDR3 here is CASSLWRASYNEQFF. CDR3 in DNA: TGTGCCAGCAGCTTGTGGAGGGCCTCCTACAATGAGCAGTTCTTC.